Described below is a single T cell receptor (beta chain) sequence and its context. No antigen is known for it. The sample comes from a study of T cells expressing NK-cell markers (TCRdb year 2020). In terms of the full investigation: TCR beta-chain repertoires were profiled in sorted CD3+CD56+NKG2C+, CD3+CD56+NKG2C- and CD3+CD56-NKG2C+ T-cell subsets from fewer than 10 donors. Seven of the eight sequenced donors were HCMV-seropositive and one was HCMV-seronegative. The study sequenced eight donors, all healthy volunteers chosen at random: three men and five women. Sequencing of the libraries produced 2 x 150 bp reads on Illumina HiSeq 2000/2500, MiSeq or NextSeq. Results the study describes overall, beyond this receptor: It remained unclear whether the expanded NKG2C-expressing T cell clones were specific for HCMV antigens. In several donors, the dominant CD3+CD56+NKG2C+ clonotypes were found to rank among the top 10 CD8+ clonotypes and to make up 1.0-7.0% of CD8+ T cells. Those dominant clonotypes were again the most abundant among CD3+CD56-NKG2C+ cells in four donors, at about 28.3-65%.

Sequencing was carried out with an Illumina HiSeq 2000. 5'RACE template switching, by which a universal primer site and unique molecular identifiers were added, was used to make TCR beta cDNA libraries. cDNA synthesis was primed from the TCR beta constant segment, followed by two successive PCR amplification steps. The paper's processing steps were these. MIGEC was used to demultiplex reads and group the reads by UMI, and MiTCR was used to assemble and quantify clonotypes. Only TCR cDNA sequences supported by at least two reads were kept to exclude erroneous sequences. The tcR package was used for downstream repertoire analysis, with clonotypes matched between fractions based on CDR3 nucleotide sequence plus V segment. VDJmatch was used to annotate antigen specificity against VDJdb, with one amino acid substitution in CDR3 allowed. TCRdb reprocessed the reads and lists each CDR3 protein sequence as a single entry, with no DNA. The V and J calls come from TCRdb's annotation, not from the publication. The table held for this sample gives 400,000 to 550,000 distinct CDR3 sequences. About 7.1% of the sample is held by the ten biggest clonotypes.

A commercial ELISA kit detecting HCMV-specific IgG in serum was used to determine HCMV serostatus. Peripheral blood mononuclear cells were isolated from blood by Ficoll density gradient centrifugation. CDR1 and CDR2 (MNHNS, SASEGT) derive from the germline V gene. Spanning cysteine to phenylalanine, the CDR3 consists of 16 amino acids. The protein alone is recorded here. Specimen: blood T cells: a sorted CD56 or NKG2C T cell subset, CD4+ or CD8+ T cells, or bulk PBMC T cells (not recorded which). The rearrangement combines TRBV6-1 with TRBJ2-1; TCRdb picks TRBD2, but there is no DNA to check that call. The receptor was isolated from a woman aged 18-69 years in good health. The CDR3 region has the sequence CASSRTSGKSNNEQFF.